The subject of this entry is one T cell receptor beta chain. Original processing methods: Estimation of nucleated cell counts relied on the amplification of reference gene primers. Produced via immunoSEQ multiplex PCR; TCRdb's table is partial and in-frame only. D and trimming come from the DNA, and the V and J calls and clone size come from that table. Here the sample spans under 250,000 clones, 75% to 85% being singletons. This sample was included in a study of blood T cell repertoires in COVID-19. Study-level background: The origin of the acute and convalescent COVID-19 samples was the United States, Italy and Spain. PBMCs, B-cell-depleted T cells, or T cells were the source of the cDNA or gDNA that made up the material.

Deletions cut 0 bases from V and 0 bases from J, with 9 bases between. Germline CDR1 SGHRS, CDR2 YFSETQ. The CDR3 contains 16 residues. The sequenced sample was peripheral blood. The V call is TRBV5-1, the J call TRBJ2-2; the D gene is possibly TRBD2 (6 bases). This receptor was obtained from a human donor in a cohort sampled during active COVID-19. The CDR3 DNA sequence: TGCGCCAGCAGCTTGGCCTCGGGGGCGAACACCGGGGAGCTGTTTTTT. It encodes CASSLASGANTGELFF.